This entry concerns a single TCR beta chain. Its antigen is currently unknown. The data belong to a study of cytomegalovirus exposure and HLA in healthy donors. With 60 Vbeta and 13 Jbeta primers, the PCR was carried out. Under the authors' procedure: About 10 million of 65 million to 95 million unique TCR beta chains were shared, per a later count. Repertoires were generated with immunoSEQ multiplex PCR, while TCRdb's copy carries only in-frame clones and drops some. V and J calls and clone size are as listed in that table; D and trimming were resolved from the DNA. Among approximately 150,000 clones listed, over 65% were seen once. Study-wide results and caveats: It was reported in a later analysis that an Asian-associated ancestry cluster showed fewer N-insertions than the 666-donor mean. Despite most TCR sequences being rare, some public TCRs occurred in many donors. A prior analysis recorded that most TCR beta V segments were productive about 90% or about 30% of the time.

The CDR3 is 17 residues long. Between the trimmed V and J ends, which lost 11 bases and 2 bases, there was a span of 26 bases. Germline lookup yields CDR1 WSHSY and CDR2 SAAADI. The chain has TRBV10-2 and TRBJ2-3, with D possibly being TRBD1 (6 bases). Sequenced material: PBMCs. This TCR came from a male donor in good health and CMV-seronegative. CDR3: CAVGQSTTSSITDTQYF. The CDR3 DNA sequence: TGCGCCGTCGGACAGTCAACTACCTCCTCAATCACAGATACGCAGTATTTT.